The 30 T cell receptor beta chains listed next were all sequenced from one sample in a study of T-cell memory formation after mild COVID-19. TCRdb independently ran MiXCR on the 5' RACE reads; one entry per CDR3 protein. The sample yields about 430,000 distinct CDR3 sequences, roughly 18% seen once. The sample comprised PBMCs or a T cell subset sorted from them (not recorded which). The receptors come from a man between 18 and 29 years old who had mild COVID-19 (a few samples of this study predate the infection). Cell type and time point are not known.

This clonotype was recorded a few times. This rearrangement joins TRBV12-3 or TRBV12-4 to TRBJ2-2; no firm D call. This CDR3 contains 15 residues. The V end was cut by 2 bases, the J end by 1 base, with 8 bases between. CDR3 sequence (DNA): TGTGCCAGCAGTTTACGGTCACAGAACACCGGGGAGCTGTTTTTT. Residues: CASSLRSQNTGELFF.

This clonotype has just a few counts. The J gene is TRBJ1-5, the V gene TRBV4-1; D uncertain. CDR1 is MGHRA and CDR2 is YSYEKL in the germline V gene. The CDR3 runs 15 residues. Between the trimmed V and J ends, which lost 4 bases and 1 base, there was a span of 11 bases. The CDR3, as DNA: TGCGCCAGCAGCCTCAGGACGGCGAGCAATCAGCCCCAGCATTTT. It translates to CASSLRTASNQPQHF.

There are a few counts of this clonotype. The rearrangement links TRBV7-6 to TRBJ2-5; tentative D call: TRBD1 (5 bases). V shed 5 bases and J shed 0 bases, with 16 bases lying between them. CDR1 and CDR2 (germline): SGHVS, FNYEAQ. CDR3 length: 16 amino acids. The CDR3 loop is CASSPRRQGHQETQYF. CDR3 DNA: TGTGCCAGCAGCCCAAGGCGCCAGGGCCACCAAGAGACCCAGTACTTC.

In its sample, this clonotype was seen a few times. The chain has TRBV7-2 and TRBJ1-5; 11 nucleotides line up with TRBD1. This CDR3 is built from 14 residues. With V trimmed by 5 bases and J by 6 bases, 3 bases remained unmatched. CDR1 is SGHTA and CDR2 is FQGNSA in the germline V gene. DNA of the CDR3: TGTGCCAGCAGCAGGGACAGGGGGATTCAGCCCCAGCATTTT. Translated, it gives CASSRDRGIQPQHF. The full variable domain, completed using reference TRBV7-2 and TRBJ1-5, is GAGVSQSPSNKVTEKGKDVELRCDPISGHTALYWYRQSLGQGLEFLIYFQGNSAPDKSGLPSDRFSAERTGGSVSTLTIQRTQQEDSAVYLCASSRDRGIQPQHFGDGTRLSIL.

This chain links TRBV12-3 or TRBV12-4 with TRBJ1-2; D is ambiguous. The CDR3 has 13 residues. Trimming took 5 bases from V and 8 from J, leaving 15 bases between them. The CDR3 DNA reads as TGTGCCAGCAGTACTCGAAACCTCGTGGGCTACACCTTC. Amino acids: CASSTRNLVGYTF.

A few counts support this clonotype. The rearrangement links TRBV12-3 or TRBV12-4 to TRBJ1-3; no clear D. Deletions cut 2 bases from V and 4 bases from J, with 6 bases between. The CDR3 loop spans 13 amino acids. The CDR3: CASSLSQGNTIYF. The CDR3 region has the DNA TGTGCCAGCAGTTTATCTCAGGGAAACACCATATATTTT.

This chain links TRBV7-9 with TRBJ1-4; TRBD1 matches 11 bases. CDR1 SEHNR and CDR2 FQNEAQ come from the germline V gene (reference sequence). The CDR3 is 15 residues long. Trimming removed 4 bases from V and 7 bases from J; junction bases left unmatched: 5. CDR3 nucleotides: TGTGCCAGCAGCTCGCGGACAGGGGGCTTTGAAAAACTGTTTTTT. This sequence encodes CASSSRTGGFEKLFF.

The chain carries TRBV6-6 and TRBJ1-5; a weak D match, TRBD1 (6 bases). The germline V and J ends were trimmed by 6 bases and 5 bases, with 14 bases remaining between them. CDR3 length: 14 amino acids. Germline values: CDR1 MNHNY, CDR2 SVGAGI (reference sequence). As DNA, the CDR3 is TGTGCCAGCAGCGCTACTCCAGGGGATCAGCCCCAGCATTTT. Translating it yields CASSATPGDQPQHF.

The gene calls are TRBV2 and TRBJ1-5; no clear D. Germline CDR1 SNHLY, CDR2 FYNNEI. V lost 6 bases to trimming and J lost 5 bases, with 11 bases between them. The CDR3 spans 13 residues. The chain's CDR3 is CASSVLGDQPQHF. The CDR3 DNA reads TGTGCCAGCAGCGTCCTTGGAGATCAGCCCCAGCATTTT.

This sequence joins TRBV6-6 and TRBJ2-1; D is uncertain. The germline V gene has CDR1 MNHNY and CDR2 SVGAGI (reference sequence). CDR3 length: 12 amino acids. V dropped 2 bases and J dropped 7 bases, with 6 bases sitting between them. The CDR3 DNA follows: TGTGCCAGCAGTTACCTCGCGAATGAGCAGTTCTTC. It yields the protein CASSYLANEQFF.

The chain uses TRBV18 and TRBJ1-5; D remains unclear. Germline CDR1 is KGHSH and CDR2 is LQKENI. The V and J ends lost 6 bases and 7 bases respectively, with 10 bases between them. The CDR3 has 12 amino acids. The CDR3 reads CASSQSAQPQHF. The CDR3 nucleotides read TGTGCCAGCTCGCAAAGCGCCCAGCCCCAGCATTTT.

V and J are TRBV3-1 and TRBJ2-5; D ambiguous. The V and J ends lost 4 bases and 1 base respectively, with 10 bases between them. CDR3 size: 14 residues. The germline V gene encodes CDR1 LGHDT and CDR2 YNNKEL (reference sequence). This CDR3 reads CASSPYQRQETQYF. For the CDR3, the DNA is TGTGCCAGCAGCCCCTACCAACGCCAAGAGACCCAGTACTTC.

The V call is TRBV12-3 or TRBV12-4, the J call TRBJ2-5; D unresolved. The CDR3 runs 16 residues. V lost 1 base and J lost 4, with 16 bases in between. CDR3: CASSLVPPGERETQYF. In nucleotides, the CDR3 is TGTGCCAGCAGTTTAGTTCCGCCGGGTGAGAGAGAGACCCAGTACTTC.

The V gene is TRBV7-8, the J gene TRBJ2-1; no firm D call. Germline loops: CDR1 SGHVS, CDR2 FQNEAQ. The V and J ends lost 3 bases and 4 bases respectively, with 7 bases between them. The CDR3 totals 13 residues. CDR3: CASSLRAYNEQFF. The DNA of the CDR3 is TGTGCCAGCAGCTTGAGAGCATACAATGAGCAGTTCTTC.

In nucleotides, the CDR3 is TGTGCCAGCAATTTTGGGGGAAACGAGCAGTACGTC. Its protein product is CASNFGGNEQYV. This chain links TRBV27 with TRBJ2-7, with D tentatively TRBD1 or TRBD2 (5 bases each). Looked up from germline, CDR1 is MNHEY and CDR2 is SMNVEV (reference sequence). This CDR3 is built from 12 residues. V gave up 7 bases and J gave up 5 bases, with 12 bases separating them.

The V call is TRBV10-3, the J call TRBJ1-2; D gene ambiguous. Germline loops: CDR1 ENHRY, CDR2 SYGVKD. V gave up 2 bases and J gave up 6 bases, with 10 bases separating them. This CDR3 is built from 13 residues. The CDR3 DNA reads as TGTGCCATCAGTGAGCAAGAGATAAATGGCTACACCTTC. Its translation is CAISEQEINGYTF.

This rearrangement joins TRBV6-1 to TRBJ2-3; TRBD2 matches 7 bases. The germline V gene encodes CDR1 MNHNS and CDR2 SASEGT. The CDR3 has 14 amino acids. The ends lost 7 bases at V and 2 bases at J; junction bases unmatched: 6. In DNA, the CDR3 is TGTGCCAGCACCCCAGGGACTAACACAGATACGCAGTATTTT. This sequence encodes CASTPGTNTDTQYF.

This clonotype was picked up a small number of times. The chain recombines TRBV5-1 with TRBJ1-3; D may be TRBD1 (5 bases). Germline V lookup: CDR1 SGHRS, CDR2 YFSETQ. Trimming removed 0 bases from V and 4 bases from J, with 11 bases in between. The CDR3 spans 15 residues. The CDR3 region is CASSLERGRGNTIYF. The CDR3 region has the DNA TGCGCCAGCAGCTTGGAGCGGGGCCGCGGAAACACCATATATTTT.

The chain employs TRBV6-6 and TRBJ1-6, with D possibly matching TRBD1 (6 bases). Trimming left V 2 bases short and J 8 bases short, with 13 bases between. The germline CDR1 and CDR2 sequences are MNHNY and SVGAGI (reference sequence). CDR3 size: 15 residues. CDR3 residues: CASSYAAGADSPLHF. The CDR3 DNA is TGTGCCAGCAGTTACGCGGCAGGGGCGGATTCACCCCTCCACTTT.

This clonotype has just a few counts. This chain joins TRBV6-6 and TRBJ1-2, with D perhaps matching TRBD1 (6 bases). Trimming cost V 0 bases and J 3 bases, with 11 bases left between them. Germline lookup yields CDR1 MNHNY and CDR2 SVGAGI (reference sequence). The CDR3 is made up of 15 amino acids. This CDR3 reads CASSYSYRDDYGYTF. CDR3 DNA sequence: TGTGCCAGCAGTTACTCGTACAGGGATGACTATGGCTACACCTTC.

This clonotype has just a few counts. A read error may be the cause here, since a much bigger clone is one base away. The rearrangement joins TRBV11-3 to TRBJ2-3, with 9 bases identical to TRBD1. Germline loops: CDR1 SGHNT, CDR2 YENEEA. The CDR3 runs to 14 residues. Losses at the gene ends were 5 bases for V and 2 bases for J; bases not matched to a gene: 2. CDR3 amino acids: CASSRDRATDTQYF. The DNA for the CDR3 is TGTGCCAGCAGCCGGGACAGGGCCACAGATACGCAGTATTTT.

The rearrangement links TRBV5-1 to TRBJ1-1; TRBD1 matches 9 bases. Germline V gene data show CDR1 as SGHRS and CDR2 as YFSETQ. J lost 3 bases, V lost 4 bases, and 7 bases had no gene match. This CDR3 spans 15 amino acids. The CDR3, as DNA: TGCGCCAGCAGCCACCAGGACAGGGGTGACACTGAAGCTTTCTTT. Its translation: CASSHQDRGDTEAFF. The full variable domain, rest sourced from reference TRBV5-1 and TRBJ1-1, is KAGVTQTPRYLIKTRGQQVTLSCSPISGHRSVSWYQQTPGQGLQFLFEYFSETQRNKGNFPGRFSGRQFSNSRSEMNVSTLELGDSALYLCASSHQDRGDTEAFFGQGTRLTVV.

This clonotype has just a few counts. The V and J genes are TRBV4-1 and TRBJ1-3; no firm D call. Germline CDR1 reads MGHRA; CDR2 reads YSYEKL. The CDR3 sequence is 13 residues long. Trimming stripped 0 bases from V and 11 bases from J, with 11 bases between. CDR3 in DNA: TGCGCCAGCAGCCAAGACCATTCGGTTTCCATATATTTT. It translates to CASSQDHSVSIYF.

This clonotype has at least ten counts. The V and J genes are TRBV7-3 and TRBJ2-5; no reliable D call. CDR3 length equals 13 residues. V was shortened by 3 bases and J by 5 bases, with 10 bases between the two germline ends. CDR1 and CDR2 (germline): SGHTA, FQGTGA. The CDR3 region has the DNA TGTGCCAGCAGCTTTGCGCAGACGGAGACCCAGTACTTC. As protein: CASSFAQTETQYF.

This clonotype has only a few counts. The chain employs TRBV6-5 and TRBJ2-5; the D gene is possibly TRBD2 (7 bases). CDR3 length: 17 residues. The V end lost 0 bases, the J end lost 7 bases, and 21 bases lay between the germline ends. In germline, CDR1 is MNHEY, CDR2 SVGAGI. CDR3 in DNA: TGTGCCAGCAGTTACTCTGGCGGGGGCCTATTAGGAGCGACCCAGTACTTC. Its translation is CASSYSGGGLLGATQYF.

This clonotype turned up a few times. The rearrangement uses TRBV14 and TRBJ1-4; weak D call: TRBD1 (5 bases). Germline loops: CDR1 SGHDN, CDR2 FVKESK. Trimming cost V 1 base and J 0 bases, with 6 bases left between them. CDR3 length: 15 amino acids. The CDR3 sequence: CASSQGTTTNEKLFF. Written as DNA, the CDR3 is TGTGCCAGCAGCCAAGGGACAACAACTAATGAAAAACTGTTTTTT.

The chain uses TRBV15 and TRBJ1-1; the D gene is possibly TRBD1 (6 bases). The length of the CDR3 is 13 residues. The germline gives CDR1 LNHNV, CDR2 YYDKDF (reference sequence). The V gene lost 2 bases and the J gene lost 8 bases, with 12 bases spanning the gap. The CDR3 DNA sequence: TGTGCCACCAGCAGATCAAGGACAGAAGAAGCTTTCTTT. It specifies CATSRSRTEEAFF.

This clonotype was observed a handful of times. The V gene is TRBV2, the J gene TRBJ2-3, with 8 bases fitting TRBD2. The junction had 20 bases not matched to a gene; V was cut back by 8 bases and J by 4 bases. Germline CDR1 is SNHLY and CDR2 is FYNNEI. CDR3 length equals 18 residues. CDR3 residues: CASGVPGPGLVGADTQYF. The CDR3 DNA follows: TGTGCCAGCGGCGTACCAGGCCCGGGACTAGTTGGGGCAGATACGCAGTATTTT.

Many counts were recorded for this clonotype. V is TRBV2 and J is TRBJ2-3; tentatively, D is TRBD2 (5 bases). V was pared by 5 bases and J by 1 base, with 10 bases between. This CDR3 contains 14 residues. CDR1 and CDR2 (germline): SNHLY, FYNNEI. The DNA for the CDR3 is TGTGCCAGCAGTCGAGCGGCAGGCACAGATACGCAGTATTTT. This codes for CASSRAAGTDTQYF. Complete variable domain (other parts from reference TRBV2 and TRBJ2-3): EPEVTQTPSHQVTQMGQEVILRCVPISNHLYFYWYRQILGQKVEFLVSFYNNEISEKSEIFDDQFSVERPDGSNFTLKIRSTKLEDSAMYFCASSRAAGTDTQYFGPGTRLTVL.

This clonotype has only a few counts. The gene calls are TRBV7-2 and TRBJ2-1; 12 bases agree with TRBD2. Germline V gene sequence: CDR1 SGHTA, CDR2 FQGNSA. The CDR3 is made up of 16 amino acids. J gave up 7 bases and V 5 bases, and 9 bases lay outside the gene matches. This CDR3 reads CASSPMWLAGGNEQFF. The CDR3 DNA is TGTGCCAGCAGCCCTATGTGGCTAGCGGGGGGGAATGAGCAGTTCTTC.